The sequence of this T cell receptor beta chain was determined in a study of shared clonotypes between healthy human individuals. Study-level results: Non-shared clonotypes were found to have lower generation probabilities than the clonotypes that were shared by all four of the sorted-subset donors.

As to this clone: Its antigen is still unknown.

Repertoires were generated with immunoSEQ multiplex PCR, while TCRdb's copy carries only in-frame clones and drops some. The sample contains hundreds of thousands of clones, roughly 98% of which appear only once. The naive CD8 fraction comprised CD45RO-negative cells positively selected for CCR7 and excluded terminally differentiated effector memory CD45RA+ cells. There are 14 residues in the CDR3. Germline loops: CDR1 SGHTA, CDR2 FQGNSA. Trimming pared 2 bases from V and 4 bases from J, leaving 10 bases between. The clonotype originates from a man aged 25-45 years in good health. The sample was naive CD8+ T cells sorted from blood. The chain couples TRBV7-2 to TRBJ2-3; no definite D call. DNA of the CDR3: TGTGCCAGCAGCTTAAGCATAGTCGCAGATACGCAGTATTTT. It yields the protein CASSLSIVADTQYF.